The entry below describes one T cell receptor (beta chain). Antigen: not known. The primer mix had 60 Vbeta and 13 Jbeta primers. Sequencing was performed with immunoSEQ multiplex PCR; in TCRdb, only in-frame clones are kept and a portion is missing. The data hold 100,000 or so clones, with roughly three quarters observed a single time. The data were obtained in a study of cytomegalovirus exposure and HLA in healthy donors. The study, taken as a whole, reports: Earlier analysis looked at TCR beta V segments, and most were productive about 87% or about 30% of the time. In a later analysis, 15,000 to 20,000 TCR beta sequences were associated with HLA alleles at 0.05 false discovery rate. Highly shared variants forming one cluster were likely a sequencing artifact.

The trim removed 1 base at V and 4 bases at J, leaving 2 bases unmatched. CDR1 SGHTA and CDR2 FQGNSA come from the germline V gene. This CDR3 comprises 14 residues. V and J are TRBV7-2 and TRBJ1-1, with 8 bases identical to TRBD1. The sequenced material came from PBMCs. This clonotype was obtained from a man aged 25 to 45 in good health and CMV-seronegative. This CDR3 is CASSLGTGFTEAFF. The CDR3 DNA follows: TGTGCCAGCAGCTTAGGGACAGGGTTCACTGAAGCTTTCTTT.